This T cell receptor beta chain derives from a study of neurological immune-mediated disorders. Using its own MiXCR run on the 5' RACE reads, TCRdb lists one record per CDR3 protein. The data contain more than 45,000 distinct CDR3 sequences, 2% to 3% of them seen just once; the ten biggest clones take up approximately 3%. General study results and limits: When repertoires were grouped phylogenetically, those of 18 of 34 multiple sclerosis patients fell into one related-CDR3 cluster, a possible signature.

Deletions cut 5 bases from V and 2 bases from J, with 18 bases between. The CDR3 runs to 16 residues. Germline CDR1 reads SGHTA; CDR2 reads FQGNSA. Worth noting for this clonotype: Its antigen is unknown. This may stem from a read error, because a much larger clone lies one nucleotide away.

Sample: PBMCs. This chain connects TRBV7-2 to TRBJ2-5, with TRBD2 as a possible D gene (5 bases). This clonotype was sampled from a man aged 50 to 59 with multiple sclerosis. As DNA, the CDR3 is TGTGCCAGCAGCCTCGGACCGGGGTCTCCGCAAGAGACCCAGTACTTC. Translating it yields CASSLGPGSPQETQYF.